This is a list of T cell receptor beta chains from one sample in a study of blood T cell repertoires in COVID-19. Here immunoSEQ multiplex PCR was the method, and the copy in TCRdb shows in-frame clones only, minus some. The sample carries about 230,000 clones, approximately 90% recorded once. Input material: peripheral blood. The receptors stem from a woman under 30 who had recovered from COVID-19. The CDR3 runs from the conserved cysteine through the conserved F or W. D genes are given only for firm matches. Rows may omit the clone size; those that give it use once, few, many or a size class.

cdr3_nt: TGTGCCAGCAGACAGGCCCTCTCTGGAAACACCATATATTTT; cdr3_aa: CASRQALSGNTIYF; j_call: TRBJ1-3; clone_size: once; d_call: .; v_call: TRBV7-2
cdr3_nt: TGTGCCAGCACCTTCATGGCCCAAGAGACCCAGTACTTC; cdr3_aa: CASTFMAQETQYF; j_call: TRBJ2-5; clone_size: .; d_call: .; v_call: TRBV6-5
cdr3_nt: TGTGCCAGCAGCACGGGACTAGTTCCCAATGAGCAGTTCTTC; cdr3_aa: CASSTGLVPNEQFF; j_call: TRBJ2-1; clone_size: .; d_call: TRBD2; v_call: TRBV7-3
cdr3_nt: TGTGCCTGGAGTGTAAGGACTAGCGGGAGGGCCTCGTCAACCTACAATGAGCAGTTCTTC; cdr3_aa: CAWSVRTSGRASSTYNEQFF; j_call: TRBJ2-1; clone_size: .; d_call: TRBD2; v_call: TRBV30
cdr3_nt: TGTGCCAGCAGTCAACGTGGCCGGGAGCTGTTTTTT; cdr3_aa: CASSQRGRELFF; j_call: TRBJ2-2; clone_size: .; d_call: .; v_call: TRBV6-5
cdr3_nt: TGTGCCAGCAGCGTAAGGGGACAGTCGAACACTGAAGCTTTCTTT; cdr3_aa: CASSVRGQSNTEAFF; j_call: TRBJ1-1; clone_size: .; d_call: TRBD1; v_call: TRBV9
cdr3_nt: TGTGCCAGCACCCGACTAGCGGGAGGATACAATGAGCAGTTCTTC; cdr3_aa: CASTRLAGGYNEQFF; j_call: TRBJ2-1; clone_size: .; d_call: TRBD2; v_call: TRBV25-1
cdr3_nt: TGTGCCAGCAGCCAAGATTTGGGACTAGCGGGAGCGGGGGAGCTGTTTTTT; cdr3_aa: CASSQDLGLAGAGELFF; j_call: TRBJ2-2; clone_size: once; d_call: TRBD2; v_call: TRBV4-2
cdr3_nt: TGTGCCAGCAGTCGGGACAGCCTCGTTGGCTACACCTTC; cdr3_aa: CASSRDSLVGYTF; j_call: TRBJ1-2; clone_size: .; d_call: TRBD1; v_call: TRBV6-6
cdr3_nt: TGTGCCAGCAGCCAAGGGGACACAGAAGCTTTCTTT; cdr3_aa: CASSQGDTEAFF; j_call: TRBJ1-1; clone_size: .; d_call: .; v_call: TRBV6-5
cdr3_nt: TGCGCCAGCTCCGACCGGGGTGGGGGCCGTGAAGCTTTCTTT; cdr3_aa: CASSDRGGGREAFF; j_call: TRBJ1-1; clone_size: .; d_call: .; v_call: TRBV5-1
cdr3_nt: TGCGCCAGCAGCATGGCGACAGTCCTCTCTGGGGCCAACGTCCTGACTTTC; cdr3_aa: CASSMATVLSGANVLTF; j_call: TRBJ2-6; clone_size: .; d_call: .; v_call: TRBV5-1
cdr3_nt: TGTGCCAGCAGCCCCGGGACTGATCCTCTTTGGAACAATGAGCAGTTCTTC; cdr3_aa: CASSPGTDPLWNNEQFF; j_call: TRBJ2-1; clone_size: .; d_call: .; v_call: TRBV11-2
cdr3_nt: TGTGCCAGTTCGAGCCCTCGGACAGGGGGCTCCTACGAGCAGTACTTC; cdr3_aa: CASSSPRTGGSYEQYF; j_call: TRBJ2-7; clone_size: once; d_call: TRBD1; v_call: TRBV19
cdr3_nt: TGCGCCAGCAGCGTCTTAGCGAGGGGCACAGATACGCAGTATTTT; cdr3_aa: CASSVLARGTDTQYF; j_call: TRBJ2-3; clone_size: .; d_call: .; v_call: TRBV5-1
cdr3_nt: TGCAGCGTTGACGGGAACACCGGGGAGCTGTTTTTT; cdr3_aa: CSVDGNTGELFF; j_call: TRBJ2-2; clone_size: once; d_call: .; v_call: TRBV29-1
cdr3_nt: TGTGCCAGCAACAGGGGGTCTAGCGGGAGTCCTAGCACAGATACGCAGTATTTT; cdr3_aa: CASNRGSSGSPSTDTQYF; j_call: TRBJ2-3; clone_size: .; d_call: TRBD2; v_call: TRBV11-2
cdr3_nt: TGTGCCAGCAGGGAGACAGGCCGAAGGCCTGGCTACACCTTC; cdr3_aa: CASRETGRRPGYTF; j_call: TRBJ1-2; clone_size: .; d_call: .; v_call: TRBV6-5
cdr3_nt: TGCGCCAGCAGCCACGCCCAGAGGGGGATGGGGGGCTACACCTTC; cdr3_aa: CASSHAQRGMGGYTF; j_call: TRBJ1-2; clone_size: once; d_call: .; v_call: TRBV4-3
cdr3_nt: TGTGCCAGCAGTTTTAGTGATACGCAGTATTTT; cdr3_aa: CASSFSDTQYF; j_call: TRBJ2-3; clone_size: .; d_call: .; v_call: TRBV12-3/TRBV12-4
cdr3_nt: TGTGCCAGCAGTACAACTAGCGGAGCTTTCTACGAGCAGTACTTC; cdr3_aa: CASSTTSGAFYEQYF; j_call: TRBJ2-7; clone_size: .; d_call: TRBD2; v_call: TRBV6-5
cdr3_nt: TGTGCCAGCTCACCAAACGGTAATAGCAATCAGCCCCAGCATTTT; cdr3_aa: CASSPNGNSNQPQHF; j_call: TRBJ1-5; clone_size: .; d_call: .; v_call: TRBV18
cdr3_nt: TGCGCCAGCAGCTTCATCGCAGGGGCGCTTGGTGATTCACCCCTCCACTTT; cdr3_aa: CASSFIAGALGDSPLHF; j_call: TRBJ1-6; clone_size: .; d_call: .; v_call: TRBV5-1
cdr3_nt: TGTGCCAGCAGAGAAAACGACAGATCTAATCAGCCCCAGCATTTT; cdr3_aa: CASRENDRSNQPQHF; j_call: TRBJ1-5; clone_size: .; d_call: .; v_call: TRBV21-1
cdr3_nt: TGTGCCACCAGCAGAGTAACAGAGCCGAACACTGAAGCTTTCTTT; cdr3_aa: CATSRVTEPNTEAFF; j_call: TRBJ1-1; clone_size: .; d_call: .; v_call: TRBV15
cdr3_nt: TGTGCCAGCAGCTTATTTTCGGCAGGCTTTTCTTACGAGCAGTACTTC; cdr3_aa: CASSLFSAGFSYEQYF; j_call: TRBJ2-7; clone_size: .; d_call: .; v_call: TRBV7-3
cdr3_nt: TGTGCCAGCAGCGGCCTCCGGGACAGGGGTCGTCAAGAGACCCAGTACTTC; cdr3_aa: CASSGLRDRGRQETQYF; j_call: TRBJ2-5; clone_size: .; d_call: TRBD1; v_call: TRBV9
cdr3_nt: TGTGCCAGTAGTATTTCATCACAGTTTCGGTATGGCTACACCTTC; cdr3_aa: CASSISSQFRYGYTF; j_call: TRBJ1-2; clone_size: .; d_call: .; v_call: TRBV19
cdr3_nt: TGTGCCTGGAGACGCGGCAGGGACTACGAGCAGTACTTC; cdr3_aa: CAWRRGRDYEQYF; j_call: TRBJ2-7; clone_size: .; d_call: .; v_call: TRBV30
cdr3_nt: TGTGCCACCAGCTCAATTACAGGGGGAACTGAAGCTTTCTTT; cdr3_aa: CATSSITGGTEAFF; j_call: TRBJ1-1; clone_size: once; d_call: TRBD1; v_call: TRBV15
cdr3_nt: TGTGCCAGCAGTGAGGGTCAGGGAGGAGAGACCCAGTACTTC; cdr3_aa: CASSEGQGGETQYF; j_call: TRBJ2-5; clone_size: .; d_call: .; v_call: TRBV25-1
cdr3_nt: TGTGCCAGCAGCGTTGGACGGGGAGGGTTCTCCTACGAGCAGTACTTC; cdr3_aa: CASSVGRGGFSYEQYF; j_call: TRBJ2-7; clone_size: .; d_call: TRBD2; v_call: TRBV4-2
cdr3_nt: TGTGCCAGCAGCAGTGAGGGCTCCCACAATGAGCAGTTCTTC; cdr3_aa: CASSSEGSHNEQFF; j_call: TRBJ2-1; clone_size: .; d_call: .; v_call: TRBV5-5
cdr3_nt: TGTGCCAGTAGCGGGAATGAGCAGTTCTTC; cdr3_aa: CASSGNEQFF; j_call: TRBJ2-1; clone_size: .; d_call: .; v_call: TRBV19
cdr3_nt: TGTGCCAGCAGCCGTAGCGGGAGGGCCCATGAGCAGTTCTTC; cdr3_aa: CASSRSGRAHEQFF; j_call: TRBJ2-1; clone_size: few; d_call: TRBD2; v_call: TRBV7-9
cdr3_nt: TGTGCCAGCAGGGGACAGCCCGGACGAGATTATGGCTACACCTTC; cdr3_aa: CASRGQPGRDYGYTF; j_call: TRBJ1-2; clone_size: .; d_call: TRBD1; v_call: TRBV27
cdr3_nt: TGTGCCAGCAGCCGCCCGGTGGAGGGTGGATACGAGCAGTACTTC; cdr3_aa: CASSRPVEGGYEQYF; j_call: TRBJ2-7; clone_size: .; d_call: .; v_call: TRBV7-2
cdr3_nt: TGTGCCAGCAGCTCGTCCGGATCGGGAGGCTACACCTTC; cdr3_aa: CASSSSGSGGYTF; j_call: TRBJ1-2; clone_size: once; d_call: .; v_call: TRBV7-9
cdr3_nt: TGTGCCAGCAGCTTAGCTAGCGGGGCCTACAATGAGCAGTTCTTC; cdr3_aa: CASSLASGAYNEQFF; j_call: TRBJ2-1; clone_size: .; d_call: TRBD2; v_call: TRBV7-9
cdr3_nt: TGCGCCAGCAGCTTGGCGGGAGCCACTACCTACGAGCAGTACTTC; cdr3_aa: CASSLAGATTYEQYF; j_call: TRBJ2-7; clone_size: once; d_call: .; v_call: TRBV5-1
cdr3_nt: TGTGCCAGCAGTGAGGGGACTAGCCCAAATGAGCAGTTCTTC; cdr3_aa: CASSEGTSPNEQFF; j_call: TRBJ2-1; clone_size: .; d_call: TRBD2; v_call: TRBV2
cdr3_nt: TGCGCCAGCAGCCAAGATCTGACCTCAGGGTCCTACAATGAGCAGTTCTTC; cdr3_aa: CASSQDLTSGSYNEQFF; j_call: TRBJ2-1; clone_size: once; d_call: .; v_call: TRBV4-3
cdr3_nt: TGTGCCAGCAGTTTCCGGGGGTGGGGTGAGCAGTACTTC; cdr3_aa: CASSFRGWGEQYF; j_call: TRBJ2-7; clone_size: .; d_call: .; v_call: TRBV12-3/TRBV12-4
cdr3_nt: TGTGCCAGCAGTTACGGAGAGGCCCAGTACTTC; cdr3_aa: CASSYGEAQYF; j_call: TRBJ2-5; clone_size: .; d_call: .; v_call: TRBV6-6
cdr3_nt: TGTGCCAGTATCACAGTGGGTGGCACAGATACGCAGTATTTT; cdr3_aa: CASITVGGTDTQYF; j_call: TRBJ2-3; clone_size: .; d_call: .; v_call: TRBV6-6
cdr3_nt: TGTGCCAGTAGTATTGGGGCAGGGACTAGCACAGATACGCAGTATTTT; cdr3_aa: CASSIGAGTSTDTQYF; j_call: TRBJ2-3; clone_size: .; d_call: .; v_call: TRBV19
cdr3_nt: TGTGCCAGCAGTTATCCCGGGACAGGGTCCAATGAGCAGTTCTTC; cdr3_aa: CASSYPGTGSNEQFF; j_call: TRBJ2-1; clone_size: .; d_call: TRBD1; v_call: TRBV6-6
cdr3_nt: TGCGCCAGCAGCCAAGGAGGGACAGGGGGTGATACGCAGTATTTT; cdr3_aa: CASSQGGTGGDTQYF; j_call: TRBJ2-3; clone_size: .; d_call: TRBD1; v_call: TRBV4-1
cdr3_nt: TGTGCCAGCATGACAGGGGCCTACGAGCAGTACTTC; cdr3_aa: CASMTGAYEQYF; j_call: TRBJ2-7; clone_size: .; d_call: TRBD1; v_call: TRBV2
cdr3_nt: TGTGCCAGCAGTTTATCGAACCCTATGGGGGGGGGAGGCTACACCTTC; cdr3_aa: CASSLSNPMGGGGYTF; j_call: TRBJ1-2; clone_size: .; d_call: .; v_call: TRBV27
cdr3_nt: TGTGCCATCAGGCCGGGACAGGGGAATGAAAAACTGTTTTTT; cdr3_aa: CAIRPGQGNEKLFF; j_call: TRBJ1-4; clone_size: .; d_call: TRBD1; v_call: TRBV10-3
cdr3_nt: TGCGCCAGCAGCCAGACCGGGACATTAGAGACCCAGTACTTC; cdr3_aa: CASSQTGTLETQYF; j_call: TRBJ2-5; clone_size: .; d_call: .; v_call: TRBV4-1
cdr3_nt: TGTGCCAGCAGTCCGACTAGCGGGAGGAGTCGTGACAATGAGCAGTTCTTC; cdr3_aa: CASSPTSGRSRDNEQFF; j_call: TRBJ2-1; clone_size: .; d_call: TRBD2; v_call: TRBV5-4
cdr3_nt: TGTGCCAGCAGCTTTCAGGGATTGCCCTACAATGAGCAGTTCTTC; cdr3_aa: CASSFQGLPYNEQFF; j_call: TRBJ2-1; clone_size: .; d_call: .; v_call: TRBV7-3
cdr3_nt: TGCGCCAGCAGCCGTGCCTTGGGGCTTTCACCCCTCCACTTT; cdr3_aa: CASSRALGLSPLHF; j_call: TRBJ1-6; clone_size: few; d_call: .; v_call: TRBV5-1
cdr3_nt: TGTGCCAGCAGCCTATTGGGGGGAGGGCCGACTGGGGCCAACGTCCTGACTTTC; cdr3_aa: CASSLLGGGPTGANVLTF; j_call: TRBJ2-6; clone_size: once; d_call: TRBD2; v_call: TRBV5-5
cdr3_nt: TGCGCCAGCAGCTTGGCCGCGGGTTCCTACAATGAGCAGTTCTTC; cdr3_aa: CASSLAAGSYNEQFF; j_call: TRBJ2-1; clone_size: .; d_call: .; v_call: TRBV5-1
cdr3_nt: TGTGCCAGCAGTCCAGGACAGGTCCGTAACGAGCAGTACTTC; cdr3_aa: CASSPGQVRNEQYF; j_call: TRBJ2-7; clone_size: .; d_call: TRBD1; v_call: TRBV6-5
cdr3_nt: TGTGCCAGTGAGGAGTTCTATGGCTACACCTTC; cdr3_aa: CASEEFYGYTF; j_call: TRBJ1-2; clone_size: .; d_call: .; v_call: TRBV19
cdr3_nt: TGTGCCAGCAGCTTAGGGACTAGTTATATCGATGAGCAGTTCTTC; cdr3_aa: CASSLGTSYIDEQFF; j_call: TRBJ2-1; clone_size: .; d_call: TRBD2; v_call: TRBV7-2